The clone carrying this T cell receptor (beta chain) appeared a few times. In the study's own analysis: Nucleated cell counts were estimated from reference gene primer amplification. Data came from immunoSEQ multiplex PCR; TCRdb stores just in-frame clones and leaves some out. That table gives V, J and clone size, and the DNA gave D and trimming. Of 150,000 to 200,000 clones listed, 70% to 90% are singletons. The record originates from a study of blood T cell repertoires in COVID-19. Study summary: Both acute and convalescent COVID-19 samples were obtained from the United States, Italy and Spain. PBMCs, B-cell-depleted T cells, or T cells provided the cDNA or gDNA that made up the material.

Specimen: peripheral blood. This TCR was recovered from a person aged 70 to 85 with COVID-19, enrolled during active disease.

DNA for the CDR3: TGTGCCAGCAGTCTAGACAGGGGGCTGAGGGGCTACACCTTC. This gives the protein CASSLDRGLRGYTF. V gene TRBV5-6 combines with J gene TRBJ1-2, with TRBD1 matching 10 bases. Unmatched junction bases numbered 9, after V lost 5 bases and J lost 8 bases. This CDR3 has 14 residues. Germline V gene data show CDR1 as SGHDT and CDR2 as YYEEEE.